The clone carrying this TCR beta chain is termed large. Its antigen remains unidentified. The sample belongs to a study of spatial heterogeneity in lung cancer. Overall study context: Alpha-chain sequences were consistently detected in smaller numbers than beta-chain sequences. Regarding the study as a whole: Counts of expanded intratumoral alpha and beta TCRs tracked tumor mutation counts.

The CDR3 totals 14 residues. The V and J ends lost 0 bases and 5 bases respectively, with 11 bases between them. Germline-derived CDR1 and CDR2 are SGHNT and YYREEE (reference sequence). Time point here: sample taken at primary tumor resection. Sequencing of whole RNA from tumor, nontumor lung or frozen PBMC involved no sorting. Unique molecular identifiers tagged every individual TCR cDNA molecule. TCRdb re-derived calls from the 5' RACE reads in MiXCR, one entry per CDR3 protein. There are fewer than 4,000 distinct CDR3 sequences in the sample; approximately 6% occur only once, and 15% to 20% lies in the top ten.

The chain employs TRBV5-4 and TRBJ1-2; D gene ambiguous. The clonotype originates from a female donor with early-stage non-small cell lung cancer. The sequencing here drew on lung tumor tissue, taken at surgery. The CDR3 loop is CASSLDRGGYGYTF. In DNA, the CDR3 is TGTGCCAGCAGCTTGGATCGGGGAGGGTATGGCTACACCTTC.